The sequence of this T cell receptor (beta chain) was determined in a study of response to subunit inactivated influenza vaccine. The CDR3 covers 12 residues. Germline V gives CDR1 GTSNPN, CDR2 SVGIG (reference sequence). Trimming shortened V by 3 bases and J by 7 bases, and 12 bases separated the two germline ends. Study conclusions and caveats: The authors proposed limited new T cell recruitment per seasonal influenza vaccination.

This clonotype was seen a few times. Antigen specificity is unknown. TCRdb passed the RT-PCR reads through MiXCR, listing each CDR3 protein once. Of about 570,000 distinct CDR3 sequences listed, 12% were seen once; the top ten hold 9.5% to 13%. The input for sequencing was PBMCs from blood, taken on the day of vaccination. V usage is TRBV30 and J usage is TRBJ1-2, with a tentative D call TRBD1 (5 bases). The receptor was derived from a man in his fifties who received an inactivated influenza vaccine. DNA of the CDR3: TGTGCCTGGAGCGGGGGTCGGGGTGGCTACACCTTC. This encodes CAWSGGRGGYTF.